Listed below are T cell receptor beta chains from one sample, sequenced in a study of blood T cells in healthy people across ages. TCRdb reprocessed the 5' RACE reads via MiXCR and lists one record per CDR3 protein. The data show about 900,000 distinct CDR3 sequences, under 80% seen once. What was sequenced was blood. The source is a man aged 25-40 years in good health. CDR3s include the opening cysteine and the closing phenylalanine or tryptophan. D genes are given only for firm matches. A clone size is listed for some rows: how often the clone was seen (once, few, many), or a class if it is expanded.

TGTGCCAGCAGCTCGGGGTGGGCACCCCTCCACTTT	CASSSGWAPLHF	.	TRBJ1-6	TRBV7-2	once
TGCAGTGCTCCATTAGCCAAAAACATTCAGTACTTC	CSAPLAKNIQYF	.	TRBJ2-4	TRBV20-1	.
TGTGCCAGCAGTGATACAGGGGCTGCCTACAATGAGCAGTTCTTC	CASSDTGAAYNEQFF	TRBD1	TRBJ2-1	TRBV6-2/TRBV6-3	few
TGTGCCACCAGTGACAACCGACTAGATTCTAGCACAGATACGCAGTATTTT	CATSDNRLDSSTDTQYF	.	TRBJ2-3	TRBV24-1	.
TGTGCCAGCAGTGCGACGAGCGGGGGGCTTTGGGAGAGCACAGATACGCAGTATTTT	CASSATSGGLWESTDTQYF	TRBD2	TRBJ2-3	TRBV9	few
TGTGCCGGCAAGGAAGGTTCTACCCTTAACACCGGGGAGCTGTTTTTT	CAGKEGSTLNTGELFF	.	TRBJ2-2	TRBV6-2/TRBV6-3	.
TGTGCCAGCAGCTTAGTGGACACCTACACCTTC	CASSLVDTYTF	.	TRBJ1-2	TRBV7-9	.
TGCGCCAGCAGCTTGGAGGCCAGGGCTTTGGAGACCCAGTACTTC	CASSLEARALETQYF	.	TRBJ2-5	TRBV5-1	.
TGTGCCACGAAGGGGGGGGACATTCAGTACTTC	CATKGGDIQYF	.	TRBJ2-4	TRBV27	.
TGTGCCAGCAGCTTAACCAGCGGGGGGGCTGGAGGAGATACGCAGTATTTT	CASSLTSGGAGGDTQYF	TRBD2	TRBJ2-3	TRBV7-8	few
TGTGTCAGCAGCGAGGGCGCCACTGCCTCGACCCAGTACTTC	CVSSEGATASTQYF	.	TRBJ2-5	TRBV7-9	once
TGTGCCAGCAGTCCACAGGGGGGTTCACCCCTCCACTTT	CASSPQGGSPLHF	TRBD1	TRBJ1-6	TRBV12-3/TRBV12-4	.
TGCAGCGTTGAAGTAGGCCCTGGGGCCAACGTCCTGACTTTC	CSVEVGPGANVLTF	.	TRBJ2-6	TRBV29-1	.
TGTGCCAGCAGTTCCCGTGACTCTGGCGAGCAGTACTTC	CASSSRDSGEQYF	.	TRBJ2-7	TRBV6-6	.
TGTGCCAGCACCCCGGGCAGGGGGAGATCCTACAATGAGCAGTTCTTC	CASTPGRGRSYNEQFF	TRBD1	TRBJ2-1	TRBV27	once
TGTGCCAGCAGCTTAGGAGGCGCCGCCCCTCGGGAGACCCAGTACTTC	CASSLGGAAPRETQYF	.	TRBJ2-5	TRBV11-2	.
TGTGCTAGCAGCTCACGGGGTGACTATGGCTACACCTTC	CASSSRGDYGYTF	.	TRBJ1-2	TRBV7-2	.
TGTGCCATCAGTATAAGAGTAGGCAATGAGCAGTTCTTC	CAISIRVGNEQFF	.	TRBJ2-1	TRBV10-3	few
TGTGCCAGCACCCGGGACAGGGCCTCCTATGGCTACACCTTC	CASTRDRASYGYTF	TRBD1	TRBJ1-2	TRBV2	once
TGTGCCAGCAGCTTAAGGGACGGCGGTAGCTACACCTTC	CASSLRDGGSYTF	.	TRBJ1-2	TRBV7-3	.
TGCGCCAGCAGCCAAGGACAGGGGATGGACCACGAGCAGTACTTC	CASSQGQGMDHEQYF	TRBD1	TRBJ2-7	TRBV4-3	.
TGTGCCAGCAGCCCACAGATCCCCGGAGGGTACACTGAAGCTTTCTTT	CASSPQIPGGYTEAFF	.	TRBJ1-1	TRBV4-2	few
TGCGCCAGCAGCCAGAGAAGGGGGTACGAGCAGTACTTC	CASSQRRGYEQYF	.	TRBJ2-7	TRBV4-1	.
TGTGCCAGCTCACCTGCCGGGACTAGCGGCAATGAGCAGTTCTTC	CASSPAGTSGNEQFF	TRBD2	TRBJ2-1	TRBV18	.
TGTGCCAGCAGTGCAGGGACTGGGGCCAACGTCCTGACTTTC	CASSAGTGANVLTF	.	TRBJ2-6	TRBV6-2/TRBV6-3	few
TGTGCCAGCAGCCCCCGGCCTAGGAGCGGGGGGAACCAAGAGACCCAGTACTTC	CASSPRPRSGGNQETQYF	TRBD2	TRBJ2-5	TRBV6-4	.
TGTGCTAGTGGTTTGGTCGGCGGGGGAGGATTGGACAATGAGCAGTTCTTC	CASGLVGGGGLDNEQFF	TRBD2	TRBJ2-1	TRBV12-5	.
TGTGCCACCCTCCGGAGCCGCCAGGGCCCAGATACGCAGTATTTT	CATLRSRQGPDTQYF	.	TRBJ2-3	TRBV10-3	.
TGTGCCAGCAGCTTAACGCCAGGAGAGTCGGATACGCAGTATTTT	CASSLTPGESDTQYF	.	TRBJ2-3	TRBV7-3	.
TGCGCCAGCAGCCAAGAGGGCGGGCCTTGGGATGAGCAGTACTTC	CASSQEGGPWDEQYF	.	TRBJ2-5	TRBV4-3	.
TGTGCCAGCAGTTACTCGAAGGCTATTCAGTACTTC	CASSYSKAIQYF	.	TRBJ2-5	TRBV6-2/TRBV6-3	.